The 27 T cell receptor beta chains given below trace back to one sample, sequenced in a study of early T cells in non-severe SARS-CoV-2 infection. TCRdb re-derived calls from the 5' RACE reads in MiXCR, one entry per CDR3 protein. Found here are approximately 100,000 distinct CDR3 sequences, approximately 10% of them singletons; the top ten hold roughly 5%. The sample was whole blood. Receptor source: an adult who was a healthcare worker with PCR-confirmed SARS-CoV-2 infection or an uninfected control (not recorded which).

This clonotype was observed a handful of times. This sequence joins TRBV2 and TRBJ2-7; 9 bases agree with TRBD2. The length of the CDR3 is 15 residues. Germline V gene data show CDR1 as SNHLY and CDR2 as FYNNEI. Trimming took 5 bases from V and 6 from J; bases not matched to a gene: 11. The DNA for the CDR3 is TGTGCCAGCAGTTTATTGAGCGGGGGGTCTCTCGAGCAGTACTTC. It encodes CASSLLSGGSLEQYF.

The chain combines TRBV2 with TRBJ1-1; D possibly corresponds to TRBD1 (5 bases). The CDR3 has 15 residues. Germline values: CDR1 SNHLY, CDR2 FYNNEI. Trimming removed 7 bases from V and 0 bases from J, with 15 bases in between. In DNA form, the CDR3 reads TGTGCCAGCAACCCTGGAGGGGAGATGAACACTGAAGCTTTCTTT. Translating gives CASNPGGEMNTEAFF.

The sample holds many counts of this clonotype. This sequence joins TRBV12-5 and TRBJ2-3, with a weak D call TRBD2 (5 bases). CDR1 LGHNT and CDR2 FRNRAP come from the germline V gene. V dropped 1 base and J dropped 6 bases, with 17 bases sitting between them. This CDR3 is built from 16 residues. The CDR3 loop is CASGLDAGRTLDTQYF. The CDR3 DNA is TGTGCTAGTGGTTTGGACGCGGGCCGCACCTTGGATACGCAGTATTTT.

The sample holds many counts of this clonotype. This sequence joins TRBV4-2 and TRBJ2-3; D not resolved. CDR1 is LGHNA, CDR2 YNFKEQ, per germline. This CDR3 is built from 15 residues. V was pared by 2 bases and J by 2 bases, with 11 bases between. CDR3 nucleotides: TGTGCCAGCAGCCAATTCAGGAGCCTCACAGATACGCAGTATTTT. Its protein product is CASSQFRSLTDTQYF.

This clonotype was detected a few times. CDR3 DNA sequence: TGCAGTGCTAGCTACGGGGAAAAACTGTTTTTT. This sequence encodes CSASYGEKLFF. The chain recombines TRBV20-1 with TRBJ1-4; D unclear. V dropped 3 bases and J dropped 8 bases, with 7 bases sitting between them. The CDR3 has 11 amino acids. From germline, CDR1 is DFQATT and CDR2 SNEGSKA (reference sequence).

This clonotype was seen ten or more times. The chain employs TRBV7-3 and TRBJ2-6; D unclear. The CDR3 has 14 residues. In germline, CDR1 is SGHTA, CDR2 FQGTGA. The V end lost 4 bases, the J end lost 0 bases, and 4 bases lay between the germline ends. The CDR3 loop reads CASSSYSGANVLTF. The CDR3 coding sequence is TGTGCCAGCAGCTCCTACTCTGGGGCCAACGTCCTGACTTTC. Based on the CDR3 plus reference TRBV7-3 and TRBJ2-6, the full variable domain is GAGVSQTPSNKVTEKGKYVELRCDPISGHTALYWYRQSLGQGPEFLIYFQGTGAADDSGLPNDRFFAVRPEGSVSTLKIQRTERGDSAVYLCASSSYSGANVLTFGAGSRLTVL.

This clonotype was observed many times. The rearrangement joins TRBV5-4 to TRBJ1-4; 8 bases are a match to TRBD1. This CDR3 comprises 15 residues. From germline, CDR1 is SGHNT and CDR2 YYREEE (reference sequence). After removal of 4 bases from V and 4 bases from J, the junction contained 6 bases not matched to a gene. This CDR3 reads CASSPGGASNEKLFF. DNA of the CDR3: TGTGCCAGCAGCCCAGGGGGCGCCAGTAATGAAAAACTGTTTTTT.

Only a few counts were recorded for this clonotype. This chain connects TRBV5-4 to TRBJ2-7; D is tentatively TRBD1 or TRBD2 (7 bases each). The CDR3 loop spans 15 amino acids. Trimming stripped 4 bases from V and 2 bases from J, with 16 bases between. CDR1 is SGHNT and CDR2 is YYREEE in the germline V gene (reference sequence). The CDR3 here is CASSPGGQKTYEQYF. DNA for the CDR3: TGTGCCAGCAGCCCGGGGGGACAGAAGACCTACGAGCAGTACTTC.

This clonotype has at least ten counts. The J gene is TRBJ1-1, the V gene TRBV18, with a possible D match to TRBD1 (6 bases). Per the germline V gene, CDR1 is KGHSH and CDR2 is LQKENI. With 3 bases removed from V and 7 bases from J, the gap between germline ends came to 15 bases. The CDR3 extends over 14 amino acids. This CDR3 is CASSPGQFRGEAFF. The DNA of the CDR3 is TGTGCCAGCTCACCCGGACAGTTTCGCGGTGAAGCTTTCTTT.

In this sample, this clonotype turned up many times. The chain uses TRBV28 and TRBJ1-2; no firm D call. The CDR3 length is 15 residues. Germline V gene data show CDR1 as MDHEN and CDR2 as SYDVKM. V gave up 2 bases and J gave up 3 bases, with 13 bases separating them. CDR3: CASSLAFMVHYGYTF. The CDR3, as DNA: TGTGCCAGCAGTTTAGCGTTCATGGTGCACTATGGCTACACCTTC.

The V call is TRBV5-4, the J call TRBJ2-7, with D possibly TRBD1 on 6 matching bases. This CDR3 contains 15 residues. Germline V CDR1 and CDR2: SGHNT, YYREEE (reference sequence). V shed 2 bases and J shed 3 bases, with 15 bases lying between them. In DNA, the CDR3 is TGTGCCAGCAGCTTCGGCCAGGGGAGCCTCTACGAGCAGTACTTC. Residues: CASSFGQGSLYEQYF.

This clonotype was picked up a small number of times. The genes are TRBV18 and TRBJ1-1; D call uncertain. Germline-derived CDR1 and CDR2 are KGHSH and LQKENI. Trimming took 0 bases from V and 0 from J, leaving 8 bases between them. The CDR3 loop spans 15 amino acids. Here the CDR3 DNA reads TGTGCCAGCTCACCACCGACTATTATGAACACTGAAGCTTTCTTT. It specifies CASSPPTIMNTEAFF.

This clonotype was found a few times. The rearrangement joins TRBV15 to TRBJ1-1, with D hard to call. The CDR3 has 13 amino acids. CDR1 and CDR2 from the germline V gene are LNHNV and YYDKDF (reference sequence). Trimming left V 1 base short and J 0 bases short, with 3 bases between. Here the CDR3 reads CATSRAVNTEAFF. In nucleotides, the CDR3 is TGTGCCACCAGCAGAGCTGTGAACACTGAAGCTTTCTTT.

This clonotype was found many times. The rearrangement links TRBV20-1 to TRBJ2-7; 8 nucleotides align to TRBD2. After removal of 3 bases from V and 6 bases from J, the junction contained 10 bases not matched to a gene. The germline V gene has CDR1 DFQATT and CDR2 SNEGSKA (reference sequence). The CDR3 runs to 14 residues. The CDR3 reads CSARNSGARTEQYF. The DNA for the CDR3 is TGCAGTGCTAGGAATAGCGGGGCCCGAACCGAGCAGTACTTC.

The J gene is TRBJ2-1, the V gene TRBV20-1; perhaps TRBD1 as D (5 bases). The ends were cut back, 5 bases at V and 0 bases at J, with 14 bases in the middle. The CDR3 runs 15 residues. CDR1 DFQATT and CDR2 SNEGSKA come from the germline V gene (reference sequence). Here the CDR3 reads CSALSTASSYNEQFF. Here the CDR3 DNA reads TGCAGTGCTCTCTCGACAGCAAGCTCCTACAATGAGCAGTTCTTC.

This clonotype was seen a handful of times. Here the CDR3 DNA reads TGTGCCAGCATCGGCAGGGCATTTTTTGATACGCAGTATTTT. Residues: CASIGRAFFDTQYF. The chain joins TRBV28 to TRBJ2-3; TRBD1 is a possible D gene (5 bases). Germline V gives CDR1 MDHEN, CDR2 SYDVKM. The CDR3 is made up of 14 amino acids. Trimming shortened V by 7 bases and J by 6 bases, and 17 bases separated the two germline ends.

This chain connects TRBV2 to TRBJ2-3; 14 bases map to TRBD2. CDR3 length: 19 residues. With V trimmed by 2 bases and J by 3 bases, 10 bases remained unmatched. CDR1 is SNHLY and CDR2 is FYNNEI in the germline V gene. CDR3 bases: TGTGCCAGCAGTGAAAGCGGCGGGACTAGCGGGAGAAAGACAGATACGCAGTATTTT. It codes for CASSESGGTSGRKTDTQYF.

The rearrangement uses TRBV7-2 and TRBJ2-3; 13 positions agree with TRBD2. CDR1 and CDR2 (germline): SGHTA, FQGNSA. This CDR3 has 15 amino acids. V was pared by 6 bases and J by 6 bases, with 6 bases of the junction left unmatched. The CDR3 coding sequence is TGTGCCAGCAGGCCTACTAGCGGGGGGGCCGATACGCAGTATTTT. Amino acid sequence: CASRPTSGGADTQYF. Drawing the rest from reference TRBV7-2 and TRBJ2-3, the complete variable domain is GAGVSQSPSNKVTEKGKDVELRCDPISGHTALYWYRQSLGQGLEFLIYFQGNSAPDKSGLPSDRFSAERTGGSVSTLTIQRTQQEDSAVYLCASRPTSGGADTQYFGPGTRLTVL.

This clonotype came up a few times. The genes are TRBV30 and TRBJ2-1, with TRBD2 matching over 7 bases. Germline lookup yields CDR1 GTSNPN and CDR2 SVGIG (reference sequence). This CDR3 region has 15 residues. Trimming took 4 bases from V and 0 from J; bases not matched to a gene: 6. The CDR3 region is CAWNTGGSSYNEQFF. Here the CDR3 DNA reads TGTGCCTGGAACACGGGAGGTAGCTCCTACAATGAGCAGTTCTTC. The complete variable domain, with remaining parts taken from reference TRBV30 and TRBJ2-1, reads SQTIHQWPATLVQPVGSPLSLECTVEGTSNPNLYWYRQAAGRGLQLLFYSVGIGQISSEVPQNLSASRPQDRQFILSSKKLLLSDSGFYLCAWNTGGSSYNEQFFGPGTRLTVL.

In its sample, this clonotype was seen many times. The CDR3 DNA reads TGCAGCGTTGGGGGGGCAGGGCAGCCCCAGCATTTT. Translating it yields CSVGGAGQPQHF. V gene TRBV29-1 combines with J gene TRBJ1-5, with TRBD1 as a possible D gene (6 bases). V was pared by 4 bases and J by 7 bases, with 11 bases between. CDR3 size: 12 residues. Looked up from germline, CDR1 is SQVTM and CDR2 is ANQGSEA.

This clonotype was detected a few times. The chain carries TRBV20-1 and TRBJ2-7; 11 bases agree with TRBD2. The CDR3 covers 13 residues. J lost 6 bases, V lost 2 bases, and 3 bases had no gene match. CDR1 DFQATT and CDR2 SNEGSKA come from the germline V gene (reference sequence). DNA for the CDR3: TGCAGTGCTAGACTAGCGGGAGGCGGCGAGCAGTACTTC. Translated: CSARLAGGGEQYF.

CDR3 sequence: CASSVEPGLAYEQYF. In nucleotides, the CDR3 is TGTGCCAGCAGCGTAGAACCGGGACTAGCGTACGAGCAGTACTTC. J is TRBJ2-7 and V is TRBV9, with 10 bases aligning to TRBD2. The CDR3 is 15 residues long. With V trimmed by 0 bases and J by 4 bases, 4 bases remained unmatched. CDR1 SGDLS and CDR2 YYNGEE come from the germline V gene.

This clonotype was picked up many times. No conserved phenylalanine or tryptophan ends this CDR3, so it is likely a read error. The rearrangement links TRBV7-9 to TRBJ1-1; possibly TRBD1 for D (5 bases). This CDR3 is 13 amino acids long. Germline V gene sequence: CDR1 SEHNR, CDR2 FQNEAQ (reference sequence). Trimming stripped 0 bases from V and 5 bases from J, with 7 bases between. CDR3 region: CASSLAEGTEAFL. CDR3 DNA: TGTGCCAGCAGCTTAGCGGAGGGGACTGAAGCTTTCCTT.

In this sample, this clonotype turned up many times. The CDR3 DNA follows: TGTGCCAGCGCGTACAGGGATACGCAGTATTTT. Its translation: CASAYRDTQYF. The chain employs TRBV6-1 and TRBJ2-3; a possible D gene is TRBD1 (5 bases). Germline CDR1 reads MNHNS; CDR2 reads SASEGT. The CDR3 contains 11 residues. V lost 8 bases and J 6 bases, leaving 9 bases between the germline ends.

This clonotype was counted between two and nine times. The chain links TRBV5-1 to TRBJ2-5; D uncertain. Germline values: CDR1 SGHRS, CDR2 YFSETQ. V was cut by 0 bases and J by 0 bases, with 6 bases left in between. There are 14 residues in the CDR3. CDR3 protein: CASSLESNQETQYF. In DNA form, the CDR3 reads TGCGCCAGCAGCTTGGAGTCAAACCAAGAGACCCAGTACTTC.

This clonotype has ten or more counts. The J gene is TRBJ1-2, the V gene TRBV24-1; D not resolved. This CDR3 is built from 11 residues. Trimming pared 5 bases from V and 10 bases from J, leaving 10 bases between. In germline, CDR1 is KGHDR, CDR2 SFDVKD. CDR3 sequence: CATSGSDSYTF. Written as DNA, the CDR3 is TGTGCCACCAGTGGGTCAGACTCCTACACCTTC.

The table lists this clonotype with many counts. The chain uses TRBV28 and TRBJ1-1; D gene ambiguous. Germline values: CDR1 MDHEN, CDR2 SYDVKM. V lost 5 bases and J 3 bases, leaving 16 bases between the germline ends. The CDR3 has 15 amino acids. This chain's CDR3 is CASSPHPVGDTEAFF. The CDR3 coding sequence is TGTGCCAGCAGTCCCCACCCGGTCGGGGACACTGAAGCTTTCTTT.